This TCR beta chain was sequenced in a study of blood T cell repertoires in COVID-19. About the study: Sample material is recorded as cDNA or gDNA derived from T cells, B-cell-depleted T cells, or PBMCs.

Assay used: immunoSEQ multiplex PCR; TCRdb lists only in-frame clones, some missing. The sample has some 220,000 clones; 75% to 85% are singletons. The Seattle patients joined while their infection was active and were tracked longitudinally afterward. Germline loops: CDR1 SGHNT, CDR2 YENEEA. The CDR3 contains 18 residues. With 0 bases clipped from V and 2 bases from J, the junction kept 5 bases outside the gene matches. The rearrangement uses TRBV11-3 and TRBJ2-1, with 12 bases identical to TRBD2. Sequencing was performed on peripheral blood. The receptor was isolated from a middle-aged man with COVID-19, enrolled during active disease. CDR3 amino acids: CASSLDSRLAGAYNEQFF. The CDR3 bases are TGTGCCAGCAGCTTAGATTCCCGACTAGCGGGGGCCTACAATGAGCAGTTCTTC.